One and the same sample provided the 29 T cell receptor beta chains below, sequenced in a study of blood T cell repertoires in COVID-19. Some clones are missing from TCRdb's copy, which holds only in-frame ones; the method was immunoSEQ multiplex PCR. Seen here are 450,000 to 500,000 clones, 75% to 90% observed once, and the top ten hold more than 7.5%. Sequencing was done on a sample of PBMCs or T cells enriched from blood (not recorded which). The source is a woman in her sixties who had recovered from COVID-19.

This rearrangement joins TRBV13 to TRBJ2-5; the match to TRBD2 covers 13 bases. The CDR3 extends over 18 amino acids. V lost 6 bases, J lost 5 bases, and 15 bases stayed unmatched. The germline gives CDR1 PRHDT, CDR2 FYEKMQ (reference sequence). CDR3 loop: CASSRSNEPTSGGETQYF. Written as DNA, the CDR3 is TGTGCCAGCAGTCGATCGAACGAGCCGACTAGCGGGGGGGAGACCCAGTACTTC.

CDR3 sequence (DNA): TGTGCCAGCAGCCCCATGGGGGACAGGGGGTTCTATAACTATGGCTACACCTTC. Protein: CASSPMGDRGFYNYGYTF. The genes are TRBV3-1 (or the pseudogene TRBV3-2) and TRBJ1-2; 11 positions match TRBD1. V dropped 4 bases and J dropped 1; count of bases not matched to a gene: 11. CDR3 length equals 18 residues. CDR1 LGHDT and CDR2 YNNKEL come from the germline V gene (reference sequence).

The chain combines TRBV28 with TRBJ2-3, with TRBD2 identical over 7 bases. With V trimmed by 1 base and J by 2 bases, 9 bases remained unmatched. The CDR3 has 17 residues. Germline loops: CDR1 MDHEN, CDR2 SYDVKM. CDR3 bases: TGTGCCAGCAGTTTATCCAGCGGACTAGTGGCCACAGATACGCAGTATTTT. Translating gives CASSLSSGLVATDTQYF.

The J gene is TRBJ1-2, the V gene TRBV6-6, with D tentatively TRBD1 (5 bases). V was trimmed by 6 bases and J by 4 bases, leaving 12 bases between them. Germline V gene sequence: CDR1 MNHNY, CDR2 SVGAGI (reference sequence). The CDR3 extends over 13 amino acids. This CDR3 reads CASSPSGGYGYTF. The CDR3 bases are TGTGCCAGCAGCCCCTCGGGGGGCTATGGCTACACCTTC.

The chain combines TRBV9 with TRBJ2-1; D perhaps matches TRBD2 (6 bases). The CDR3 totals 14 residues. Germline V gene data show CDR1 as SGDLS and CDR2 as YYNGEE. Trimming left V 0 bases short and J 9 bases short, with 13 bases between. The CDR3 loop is CASSVGGDWSEQFF. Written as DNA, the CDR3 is TGTGCCAGCAGCGTAGGGGGGGATTGGAGTGAGCAGTTCTTC.

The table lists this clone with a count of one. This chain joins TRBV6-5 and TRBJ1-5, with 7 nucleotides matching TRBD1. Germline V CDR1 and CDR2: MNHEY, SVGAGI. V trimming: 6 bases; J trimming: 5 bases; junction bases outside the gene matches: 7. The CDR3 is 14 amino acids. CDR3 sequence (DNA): TGTGCCAGCAGATTGGGGCAGGGGGATCAGCCCCAGCATTTT. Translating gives CASRLGQGDQPQHF.

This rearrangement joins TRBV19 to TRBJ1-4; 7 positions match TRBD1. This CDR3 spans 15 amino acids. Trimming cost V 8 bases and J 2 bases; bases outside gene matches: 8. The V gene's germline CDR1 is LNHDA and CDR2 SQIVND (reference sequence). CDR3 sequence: CASSNRGWTNEKLFF. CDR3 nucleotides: TGTGCCAGTTCCAACAGGGGATGGACTAATGAAAAACTGTTTTTT.

Here the CDR3 reads CASSLTGSSYEQYV. The CDR3 DNA reads TGTGCCAGCAGCTTAACCGGTAGCTCCTACGAGCAGTACGTC. The chain uses TRBV7-8 and TRBJ2-7; D unclear. CDR1 is SGHVS, CDR2 FQNEAQ, per germline. The CDR3 runs 14 residues. Deletions cut 2 bases from V and 0 bases from J, with 8 bases between.

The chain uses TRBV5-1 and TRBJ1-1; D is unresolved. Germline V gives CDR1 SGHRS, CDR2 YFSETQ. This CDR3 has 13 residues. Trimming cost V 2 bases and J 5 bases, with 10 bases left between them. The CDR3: CASSFIGETEAFF. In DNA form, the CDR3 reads TGCGCCAGCAGCTTCATCGGGGAGACTGAAGCTTTCTTT.

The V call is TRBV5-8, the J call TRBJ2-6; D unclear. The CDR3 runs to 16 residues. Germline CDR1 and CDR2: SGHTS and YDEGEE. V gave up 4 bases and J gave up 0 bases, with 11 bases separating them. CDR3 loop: CASSLPHSSGANVLTF. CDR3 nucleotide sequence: TGTGCCAGCAGCCTACCCCATAGCTCTGGGGCCAACGTCCTGACTTTC.

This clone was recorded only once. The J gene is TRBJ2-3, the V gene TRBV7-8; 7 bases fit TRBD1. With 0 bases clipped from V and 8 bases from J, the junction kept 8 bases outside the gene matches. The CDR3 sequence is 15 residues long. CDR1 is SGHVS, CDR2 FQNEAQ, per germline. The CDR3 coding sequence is TGTGCCAGCAGCTTAGCGGCAGGGGCAGGGGGTACGCAGTATTTT. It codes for CASSLAAGAGGTQYF. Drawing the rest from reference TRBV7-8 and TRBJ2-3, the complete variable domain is GAGVSQSPRYKVAKRGQDVALRCDPISGHVSLFWYQQALGQGPEFLTYFQNEAQLDKSGLPSDRFFAERPEGSVSTLKIQRTQQEDSAVYLCASSLAAGAGGTQYFGPGTRLTVL.

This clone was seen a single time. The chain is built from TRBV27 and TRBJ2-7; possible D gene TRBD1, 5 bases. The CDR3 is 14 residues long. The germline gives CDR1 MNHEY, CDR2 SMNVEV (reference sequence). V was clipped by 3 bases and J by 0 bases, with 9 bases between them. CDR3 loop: CASSFKGLSYEQYV. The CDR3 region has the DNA TGTGCCAGCAGTTTTAAGGGGCTCTCCTACGAGCAGTACGTC.

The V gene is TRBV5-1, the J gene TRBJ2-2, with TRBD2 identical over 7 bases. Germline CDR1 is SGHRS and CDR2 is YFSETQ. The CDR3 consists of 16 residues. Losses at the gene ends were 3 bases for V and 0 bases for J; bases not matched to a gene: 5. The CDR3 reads CASSSSGKTNTGELFF. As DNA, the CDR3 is TGCGCCAGCAGCTCGAGCGGGAAAACGAACACCGGGGAGCTGTTTTTT.

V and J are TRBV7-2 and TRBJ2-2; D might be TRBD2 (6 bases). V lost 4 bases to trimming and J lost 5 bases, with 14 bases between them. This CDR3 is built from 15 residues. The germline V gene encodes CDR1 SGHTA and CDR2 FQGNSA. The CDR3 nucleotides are TGTGCCAGCAGCTCCCGGGGGAAGGGAACCGGGGAGCTGTTTTTT. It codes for CASSSRGKGTGELFF.

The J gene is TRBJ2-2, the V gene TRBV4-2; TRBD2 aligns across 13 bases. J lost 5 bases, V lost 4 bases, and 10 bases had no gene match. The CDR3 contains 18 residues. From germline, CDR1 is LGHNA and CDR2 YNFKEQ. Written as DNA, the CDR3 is TGTGCCAGCAGCCGCTCGGGACTAGCGGGGATGGGGACCGGGGAGCTGTTTTTT. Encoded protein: CASSRSGLAGMGTGELFF.

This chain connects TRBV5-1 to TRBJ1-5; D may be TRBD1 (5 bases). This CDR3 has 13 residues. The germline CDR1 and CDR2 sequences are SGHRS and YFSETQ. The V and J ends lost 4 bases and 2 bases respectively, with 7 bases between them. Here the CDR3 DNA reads TGCGCCAGCAGCCCGACAGGCAATCAGCCCCAGCATTTT. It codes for CASSPTGNQPQHF.

The CDR3 sequence: CARTYQGGAAYGYTF. As DNA, the CDR3 is TGTGCCAGGACCTATCAGGGAGGGGCCGCCTATGGCTACACCTTC. This chain joins TRBV25-1 and TRBJ1-2; perhaps TRBD1 as D (5 bases). Per germline, CDR1 MGHDK and CDR2 SYGVNS. This CDR3 has 15 amino acids. V was clipped by 9 bases and J by 4 bases, with 21 bases between them.

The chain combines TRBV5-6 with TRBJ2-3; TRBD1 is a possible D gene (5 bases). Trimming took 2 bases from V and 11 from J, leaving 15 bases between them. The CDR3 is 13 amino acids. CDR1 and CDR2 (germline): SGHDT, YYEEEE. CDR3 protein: CASSFLGAGRQYF. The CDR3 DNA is TGTGCCAGCAGCTTCCTAGGGGCCGGCAGGCAGTATTTT.

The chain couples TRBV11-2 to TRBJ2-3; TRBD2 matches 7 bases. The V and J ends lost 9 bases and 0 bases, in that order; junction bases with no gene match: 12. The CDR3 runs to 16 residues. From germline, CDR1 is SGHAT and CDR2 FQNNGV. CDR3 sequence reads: CASRLGQRGSTDTQYF. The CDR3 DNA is TGTGCCAGTCGCTTGGGGCAGCGGGGAAGCACAGATACGCAGTATTTT.

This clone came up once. The CDR3: CASSELASGGGRYNEQFF. The CDR3 DNA follows: TGTGCCAGCAGTGAATTGGCTAGCGGGGGCGGGCGATACAATGAGCAGTTCTTC. The genes are TRBV6-1 and TRBJ2-1, with 10 bases fitting TRBD2. V was pared by 2 bases and J by 4 bases, with 11 bases of the junction left unmatched. This CDR3 is built from 18 residues. The germline V gene encodes CDR1 MNHNS and CDR2 SASEGT.

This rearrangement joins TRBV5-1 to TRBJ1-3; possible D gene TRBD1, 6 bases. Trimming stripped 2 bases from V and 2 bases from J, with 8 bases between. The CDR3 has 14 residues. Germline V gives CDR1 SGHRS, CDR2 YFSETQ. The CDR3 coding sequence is TGCGCCAGCAGCTTAGGGGACACTGGAAACACCATATATTTT. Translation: CASSLGDTGNTIYF.

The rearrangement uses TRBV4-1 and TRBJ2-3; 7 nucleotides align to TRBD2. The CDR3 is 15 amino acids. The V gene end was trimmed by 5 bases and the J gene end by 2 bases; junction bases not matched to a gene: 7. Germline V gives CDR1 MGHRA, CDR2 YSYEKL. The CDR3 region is CASSSPSGPTDTQYF. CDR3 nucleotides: TGCGCCAGCAGCTCGCCTAGCGGCCCCACAGATACGCAGTATTTT.

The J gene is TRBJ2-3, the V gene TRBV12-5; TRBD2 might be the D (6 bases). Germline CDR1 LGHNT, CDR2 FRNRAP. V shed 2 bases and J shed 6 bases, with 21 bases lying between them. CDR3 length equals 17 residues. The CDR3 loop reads CASGLRPWQGLLDTQYF. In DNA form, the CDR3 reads TGTGCTAGTGGTTTGCGTCCATGGCAGGGACTCCTCGATACGCAGTATTTT. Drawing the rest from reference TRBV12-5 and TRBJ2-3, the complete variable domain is DARVTQTPRHKVTEMGQEVTMRCQPILGHNTVFWYRQTMMQGLELLAYFRNRAPLDDSGMPKDRFSAEMPDATLATLKIQPSEPRDSAVYFCASGLRPWQGLLDTQYFGPGTRLTVL.

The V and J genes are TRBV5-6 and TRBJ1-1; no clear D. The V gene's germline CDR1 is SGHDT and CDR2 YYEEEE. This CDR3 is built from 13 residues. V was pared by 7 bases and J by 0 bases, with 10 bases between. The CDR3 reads CASESFVNTEAFF. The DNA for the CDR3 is TGTGCCAGCGAGTCCTTTGTGAACACTGAAGCTTTCTTT.

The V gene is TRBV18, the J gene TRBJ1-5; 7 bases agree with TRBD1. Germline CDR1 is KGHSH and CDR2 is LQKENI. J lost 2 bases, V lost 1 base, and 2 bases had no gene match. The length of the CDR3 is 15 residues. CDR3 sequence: CASSPLGTGNQPQHF. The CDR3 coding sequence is TGTGCCAGCTCACCACTAGGGACAGGCAATCAGCCCCAGCATTTT.

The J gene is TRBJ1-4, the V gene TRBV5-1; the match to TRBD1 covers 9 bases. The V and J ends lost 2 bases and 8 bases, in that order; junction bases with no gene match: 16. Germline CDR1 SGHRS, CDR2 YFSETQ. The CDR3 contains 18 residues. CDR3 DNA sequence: TGCGCCAGCAGCTTTTCTTATCCAGGAAGGACAGGGGAGGAAAAACTGTTTTTT. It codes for CASSFSYPGRTGEEKLFF.

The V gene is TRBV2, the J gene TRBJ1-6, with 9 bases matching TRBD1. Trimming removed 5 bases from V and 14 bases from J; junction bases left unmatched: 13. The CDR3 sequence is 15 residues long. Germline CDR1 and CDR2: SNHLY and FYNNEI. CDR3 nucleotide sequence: TGTGCCAGCAGTTTCTCCGGGACAGGGTTCTTGGCCCTCCACTTT. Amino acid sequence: CASSFSGTGFLALHF.

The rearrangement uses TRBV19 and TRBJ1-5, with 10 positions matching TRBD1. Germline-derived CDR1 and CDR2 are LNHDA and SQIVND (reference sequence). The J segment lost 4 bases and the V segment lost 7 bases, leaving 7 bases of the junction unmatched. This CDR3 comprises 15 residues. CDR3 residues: CASTPVGQGNQPQHF. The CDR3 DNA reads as TGTGCCAGTACCCCTGTGGGACAGGGGAATCAGCCCCAGCATTTT.

CDR3 coding DNA: TGCGCCAGCAGCCAAGATCCGCTCTACAGATACTCTGGAAACACCATATATTTT. Translated, it gives CASSQDPLYRYSGNTIYF. This chain connects TRBV4-1 to TRBJ1-3; no reliable D call. Germline V CDR1 and CDR2: MGHRA, YSYEKL. V shed 0 bases and J shed 0 bases, with 15 bases lying between them. The CDR3 spans 18 residues.